The next 5 T cell receptor beta chains were all read from a single sample in a study of blood T cell repertoires in COVID-19. Sequencing used immunoSEQ multiplex PCR; TCRdb keeps in-frame clones, though not all of them. The data show about 250,000 clones, almost 90% seen once. The sequenced material came from peripheral blood. All receptors come from an elderly man with acute or convalescent COVID-19.

The chain carries TRBV7-2 and TRBJ2-4, with no clear D. This CDR3 comprises 14 residues. Germline V gives CDR1 SGHTA, CDR2 FQGNSA. The V gene lost 2 bases and the J gene lost 7 bases, with 12 bases spanning the gap. This chain's CDR3 is CASSLQNDENIQYF. The CDR3 bases are TGTGCCAGCAGCTTACAAAATGATGAGAACATTCAGTACTTC.

This rearrangement joins TRBV6-5 to TRBJ1-5, with 9 bases matching TRBD1. This CDR3 contains 15 residues. V lost 7 bases and J lost 2; bases outside the gene matches: 6. Germline V gives CDR1 MNHEY, CDR2 SVGAGI. The CDR3 spells CASTHRGQGNQPQHF. The CDR3 region has the DNA TGTGCCAGCACCCACAGGGGGCAGGGCAATCAGCCCCAGCATTTT.

In its sample, this clone was seen a few times. The V call is TRBV5-1, the J call TRBJ2-2, with TRBD2 matching 15 bases. Per the germline V gene, CDR1 is SGHRS and CDR2 is YFSETQ. The CDR3 contains 17 residues. Trimming took 2 bases from V and 5 from J; bases not matched to a gene: 4. The DNA of the CDR3 is TGCGCCAGCAGCTTCCGGACTAGCGGGGGGGCAACCGGGGAGCTGTTTTTT. As protein: CASSFRTSGGATGELFF.

This clone was counted once. The CDR3 loop is CASSFSGTGDGPQHF. The CDR3 nucleotides read TGTGCCAGCAGTTTCTCCGGGACAGGGGACGGGCCCCAGCATTTT. The genes are TRBV27 and TRBJ1-5, with 10 bases matching TRBD1. This CDR3 region has 15 residues. Losses at the gene ends were 3 bases for V and 9 bases for J; bases not matched to a gene: 8. Germline assignment: CDR1 MNHEY and CDR2 SMNVEV (reference sequence).

The chain carries TRBV7-2 and TRBJ2-1, with a possible D match to TRBD2 (5 bases). Germline values: CDR1 SGHTA, CDR2 FQGNSA. Trimming removed 3 bases from V and 0 bases from J, with 12 bases in between. This CDR3 is 16 amino acids long. The CDR3 bases are TGTGCCAGCAGCTTCGAGTCTAGCAGCTCCTACAATGAGCAGTTCTTC. Amino acid sequence: CASSFESSSSYNEQFF.